The source of this T cell receptor beta chain is a study of blood T cells in healthy people across ages. General study points: Percentage of naive T cells showed a strong correlation with TCR beta diversity. Diversity figures derived from one million T cells were judged to underestimate the true value. Aged donors had fewer naive CD4+ cells and lower diversity than long-lived donors.

Sample-barcoded 5' priming and a J-beta primer mix drove a second PCR of about 6 to 12 cycles. One entry per CDR3 protein, called by TCRdb with MiXCR from the 5' RACE reads. The repertoire holds 850,000 to 1,000,000 distinct CDR3 sequences, with 51% as singletons. In the case of this clonotype: Its antigen is undetermined.

The sample was blood. The TCR comes from a woman aged 55-75 years in good health.

The CDR3 sequence is CSASGAGLGSYGYTF. The CDR3 nucleotides are TGCAGTGCTAGTGGGGCGGGACTGGGTTCCTATGGCTACACCTTC. The gene calls are TRBV20-1 and TRBJ1-2; D possibly corresponds to TRBD1 (5 bases). Trimming removed 3 bases from V and 4 bases from J, with 18 bases in between. CDR3 length: 15 residues. Per the germline V gene, CDR1 is DFQATT and CDR2 is SNEGSKA (reference sequence).